A selection of T cell receptor beta chains follows, all from one sample in a study of vaccination effects on CD4 cells after COVID-19. These TCRs are of unknown antigen specificity. This table comes from immunoSEQ multiplex PCR, and its TCRdb copy is limited to in-frame clones, with some not included. The sample has about 50,000 clones, about 76% seen once. Sequences were derived from CD4+ T cells from PBMCs cultured without peptide, sampled after COVID-19 vaccination. The receptors were sampled from a human donor who had a prior SARS-CoV-2 infection. CDR3s include the opening cysteine and the closing phenylalanine or tryptophan. The D gene is left open where the match is weak. A clone size is listed for some rows: how often the clone was seen (once, few, many), or a class if it is expanded.

V: TRBV30
D: .
size: .
J: TRBJ1-3
CDR3: CAWSVGALSGNTIYF
DNA: TGTGCCTGGAGTGTGGGGGCGCTCTCTGGAAACACCATATATTTT

V: TRBV5-4
D: .
size: .
J: TRBJ2-5
CDR3: CASSLSATTQETQYF
DNA: TGTGCCAGCAGCTTAAGCGCGACGACCCAAGAGACCCAGTACTTC

V: TRBV9
D: .
size: .
J: TRBJ1-4
CDR3: CASSGLTEKLFF
DNA: TGTGCCAGCAGCGGGCTGACCGAAAAACTGTTTTTT

V: TRBV5-1
D: .
size: .
J: TRBJ1-3
CDR3: CASSTDPSGNTIYF
DNA: TGCGCCAGCAGCACGGACCCCTCTGGAAACACCATATATTTT

V: TRBV5-1
D: .
size: .
J: TRBJ1-3
CDR3: CASSLVGVGNTIYF
DNA: TGCGCCAGCAGCTTGGTGGGTGTTGGAAACACCATATATTTT

V: TRBV7-3
D: .
size: .
J: TRBJ2-3
CDR3: CASSFSHATDTQYF
DNA: TGTGCCAGCAGCTTTTCACACGCCACAGATACGCAGTATTTT

V: TRBV5-1
D: TRBD2
size: .
J: TRBJ2-3
CDR3: CASSVSGGSTDTQYF
DNA: TGCGCCAGCAGCGTTAGCGGGGGTAGCACAGATACGCAGTATTTT

V: TRBV25-1
D: .
size: .
J: TRBJ2-5
CDR3: CASSEFSGSGETQYF
DNA: TGTGCCAGCAGTGAATTCAGCGGGTCCGGTGAGACCCAGTACTTC

V: TRBV11-3
D: .
size: .
J: TRBJ2-3
CDR3: CASSSEIRDTQYF
DNA: TGTGCCAGCAGCTCCGAAATAAGGGATACGCAGTATTTT

V: TRBV11-3
D: TRBD2
size: .
J: TRBJ2-1
CDR3: CASSLGMVEEREAHLNEQFF
DNA: TGTGCCAGCAGCTTAGGGATGGTGGAGGAGCGGGAGGCTCACCTCAATGAGCAGTTCTTC

V: TRBV7-8
D: .
size: .
J: TRBJ1-5
CDR3: CASSLGGGTRRTTGNQPQHF
DNA: TGTGCCAGCAGCTTAGGTGGGGGGACCAGACGAACAACTGGCAATCAGCCCCAGCATTTT

V: TRBV7-3
D: TRBD2
size: .
J: TRBJ2-3
CDR3: CASSLREGDTQYF
DNA: TGTGCCAGCAGCTTGCGGGAGGGAGATACGCAGTATTTT

V: TRBV2
D: TRBD1
size: .
J: TRBJ1-1
CDR3: CASRTTGGTEAFF
DNA: TGTGCCAGCAGAACGACAGGGGGCACTGAAGCTTTCTTT

V: TRBV7-2
D: .
size: .
J: TRBJ2-1
CDR3: CASSLVVGEAQFF
DNA: TGTGCCAGCAGCTTAGTGGTCGGAGAGGCTCAGTTCTTC

V: TRBV18
D: .
size: .
J: TRBJ1-5
CDR3: CASSPFEGNQPQHF
DNA: TGTGCCAGCTCACCATTCGAAGGCAATCAGCCCCAGCATTTT

V: TRBV7-9
D: TRBD2
size: few
J: TRBJ2-7
CDR3: CASSSTGTSDEQYF
DNA: TGTGCCAGCAGCTCAACCGGGACTAGTGATGAGCAGTACTTC

V: TRBV2
D: TRBD1
size: .
J: TRBJ2-5
CDR3: CASSRTGMETQYF
DNA: TGTGCCAGCAGTCGGACAGGGATGGAGACCCAGTACTTC

V: TRBV7-9
D: .
size: once
J: TRBJ1-3
CDR3: CASSEIRRGTVGVNTIYF
DNA: TGTGCCAGCAGCGAGATAAGGAGGGGAACGGTTGGAGTAAACACCATATATTTT

V: TRBV15
D: TRBD2
size: few
J: TRBJ2-5
CDR3: CATSRSLAGGPPAETQYF
DNA: TGTGCCACCAGCAGATCCTTGGCGGGGGGGCCCCCAGCAGAGACCCAGTACTTC

V: TRBV7-9
D: TRBD2
size: .
J: TRBJ2-5
CDR3: CASSLGLAGVLETQYF
DNA: TGTGCCAGCAGCCTCGGACTAGCGGGAGTGTTGGAGACCCAGTACTTC

V: TRBV2
D: TRBD2
size: .
J: TRBJ2-7
CDR3: CASKPVVAGAGEQYF
DNA: TGTGCCAGCAAACCGGTAGTGGCGGGAGCCGGCGAGCAGTACTTC

V: TRBV5-1
D: .
size: .
J: TRBJ1-5
CDR3: CASSGGANQPQHF
DNA: TGCGCCAGCAGCGGGGGGGCCAATCAGCCCCAGCATTTT

V: TRBV27
D: .
size: .
J: TRBJ2-5
CDR3: CASSLAGRLTETQYF
DNA: TGTGCCAGCAGTTTAGCGGGACGCCTGACTGAGACCCAGTACTTC

V: TRBV5-5
D: .
size: .
J: TRBJ1-2
CDR3: CASSPDTFYGYTF
DNA: TGTGCCAGCAGCCCTGACACCTTCTATGGCTACACCTTC

V: TRBV3-1/TRBV3-2
D: TRBD2
size: .
J: TRBJ2-1
CDR3: CASSQWGLAAYTGRNEQFF
DNA: TGTGCCAGCAGCCAATGGGGACTAGCGGCTTACACGGGTCGTAATGAGCAGTTCTTC

V: TRBV1
D: .
size: .
J: TRBJ2-1
CDR3: CTSSQESPPLDTHDNEQFF
DNA: TGCACCAGCAGCCAAGAATCACCTCCGTTGGACACACACGACAATGAGCAGTTCTTC

V: TRBV6-2/TRBV6-3
D: TRBD2
size: .
J: TRBJ2-7
CDR3: CASSVAGAISNEQYF
DNA: TGTGCCAGCAGCGTAGCGGGAGCTATTAGTAACGAGCAGTACTTC

V: TRBV7-8
D: .
size: .
J: TRBJ1-4
CDR3: CASSDPKLYSTNEKLFF
DNA: TGTGCCAGCAGCGACCCGAAGCTTTATTCAACTAATGAAAAACTGTTTTTT

V: TRBV6-6
D: TRBD2
size: .
J: TRBJ2-4
CDR3: CATSGEGLAKNIQYF
DNA: TGTGCCACCTCTGGGGAGGGGCTAGCCAAAAACATTCAGTACTTC

V: TRBV5-4
D: .
size: .
J: TRBJ2-1
CDR3: CASSNLTKGPYNEQFF
DNA: TGTGCCAGCAGCAACCTGACAAAAGGGCCCTACAATGAGCAGTTCTTC

V: TRBV9
D: .
size: few
J: TRBJ1-2
CDR3: CASSPGRNYGYTF
DNA: TGTGCCAGCAGCCCGGGACGGAACTATGGCTACACCTTC

V: TRBV5-1
D: .
size: .
J: TRBJ1-1
CDR3: CASSLSSSAGTEAFF
DNA: TGCGCCAGCAGCTTGTCAAGTTCGGCGGGAACTGAAGCTTTCTTT

V: TRBV7-7
D: .
size: few
J: TRBJ2-5
CDR3: CASSSSPGETQYF
DNA: TGTGCTAGCAGCTCCTCCCCGGGGGAGACCCAGTACTTC

V: TRBV2
D: .
size: once
J: TRBJ1-2
CDR3: CASSEDRPYGYTF
DNA: TGTGCCAGCAGTGAGGACAGACCCTATGGCTACACCTTC

V: TRBV11-3
D: .
size: .
J: TRBJ1-4
CDR3: CASSQGGTNEKLFF
DNA: TGTGCCAGCAGTCAGGGAGGCACTAATGAAAAACTGTTTTTT

V: TRBV5-6
D: .
size: .
J: TRBJ2-1
CDR3: CASSRGTHSLHEQFF
DNA: TGTGCCAGCAGCCGTGGGACCCACTCCCTGCATGAGCAGTTCTTC

V: TRBV5-4
D: .
size: .
J: TRBJ2-3
CDR3: CASSLAGDTDTQYF
DNA: TGTGCCAGCAGCTTGGCCGGGGATACAGATACGCAGTATTTT